This entry lists 15 T cell receptor beta chains sequenced from one sample in a study of blood T cell repertoires in COVID-19. Sequencing was performed with immunoSEQ multiplex PCR; in TCRdb, only in-frame clones are kept and a portion is missing. Counted here are almost 200,000 clones, around 90% occurring once; the ten biggest clones make up 6.5% to 9%. Material for sequencing was PBMCs or T cells enriched from blood (not recorded which). The receptors derive from a woman aged 18 to 35 who had recovered from COVID-19.

This clone was found many times. The V call is TRBV7-3, the J call TRBJ2-1; TRBD2 aligns across 12 bases. Per germline, CDR1 SGHTA and CDR2 FQGTGA. J gave up 4 bases and V 3 bases, and 1 base lay outside the gene matches. The CDR3 covers 15 residues. The CDR3 DNA reads TGTGCCAGCAGCTTTGGGACTAGCGGGTACAATGAGCAGTTCTTC. The encoded protein is CASSFGTSGYNEQFF.

The chain has TRBV30 and TRBJ1-3, with D perhaps matching TRBD1 (5 bases). Germline V gene data show CDR1 as GTSNPN and CDR2 as SVGIG (reference sequence). V lost 2 bases and J 3 bases, leaving 11 bases between the germline ends. This CDR3 is built from 14 residues. The CDR3 nucleotides read TGTGCCTGGAGTCAGGGCCTTGTTGGAAACACCATATATTTT. It is translated as CAWSQGLVGNTIYF.

The rearrangement uses TRBV7-9 and TRBJ1-2; 7 bases agree with TRBD1. Trimming took 5 bases from V and 8 from J; bases not matched to a gene: 14. Germline assignment: CDR1 SEHNR and CDR2 FQNEAQ (reference sequence). This CDR3 spans 15 amino acids. The CDR3 sequence is CASSILSDRVRGYTF. Here the CDR3 DNA reads TGTGCCAGCAGCATTCTAAGCGACAGGGTACGGGGCTACACCTTC.

This clone was picked up one time. The rearrangement uses TRBV11-2 and TRBJ1-4, with 10 nucleotides matching TRBD1. V was clipped by 3 bases and J by 7 bases; unmatched bases: 2. CDR1 and CDR2 (germline): SGHAT, FQNNGV. The CDR3 extends over 14 amino acids. CDR3 DNA: TGTGCCAGCAGCTTCGGGACAGGGGCTGAAAAACTGTTTTTT. This encodes CASSFGTGAEKLFF.

This clone was seen only once. The genes are TRBV11-2 and TRBJ2-7; TRBD2 aligns across 9 bases. Losses at the gene ends were 0 bases for V and 3 bases for J; bases not matched to a gene: 6. This CDR3 spans 16 amino acids. CDR1 is SGHAT and CDR2 is FQNNGV in the germline V gene. DNA for the CDR3: TGTGCCAGCAGCTTAGATGTGCGAGCGGGGGGCTACGAGCAGTACTTC. Translated, it gives CASSLDVRAGGYEQYF.

This clone was picked up a small number of times. The J gene is TRBJ1-1, the V gene TRBV2; 7 bases map to TRBD1. The germline gives CDR1 SNHLY, CDR2 FYNNEI. V lost 5 bases and J lost 4; bases outside the gene matches: 7. This CDR3 region has 14 residues. The CDR3, as DNA: TGTGCCAGCAGTCCCGGACAGGCTGCCACTGAAGCTTTCTTT. Residues: CASSPGQAATEAFF. Supplemented by reference TRBV2 and TRBJ1-1, the full variable domain reads EPEVTQTPSHQVTQMGQEVILRCVPISNHLYFYWYRQILGQKVEFLVSFYNNEISEKSEIFDDQFSVERPDGSNFTLKIRSTKLEDSAMYFCASSPGQAATEAFFGQGTRLTVV.

The chain links TRBV28 to TRBJ1-1, with D unclear. The CDR3 covers 17 residues. CDR1 and CDR2 (germline): MDHEN, SYDVKM. The V end was cut by 5 bases, the J end by 5 bases, with 24 bases between. The CDR3 protein is CASSTSFFRASGTEAFF. The CDR3 DNA sequence: TGTGCCAGCAGTACCTCCTTTTTTAGGGCTTCGGGGACTGAAGCTTTCTTT. Full variable domain (rest looked up from reference TRBV28 and TRBJ1-1): DVKVTQSSRYLVKRTGEKVFLECVQDMDHENMFWYRQDPGLGLRLIYFSYDVKMKEKGDIPEGYSVSREKKERFSLILESASTNQTSMYLCASSTSFFRASGTEAFFGQGTRLTVV.

The rearrangement joins TRBV10-3 to TRBJ2-2; 7 nucleotides line up with TRBD2. The J segment lost 3 bases and the V segment lost 0 bases, leaving 7 bases of the junction unmatched. Germline CDR1 ENHRY, CDR2 SYGVKD. The CDR3 sequence is 17 residues long. The chain's CDR3 is CAISESIRAGDTGELFF. The CDR3 region has the DNA TGTGCCATCAGTGAGTCGATCAGGGCGGGGGACACCGGGGAGCTGTTTTTT.

The chain combines TRBV4-2 with TRBJ1-1; D gene uncertain. From germline, CDR1 is LGHNA and CDR2 YNFKEQ. There are 14 residues in the CDR3. V lost 1 base to trimming and J lost 6 bases, with 12 bases between them. The CDR3 here is CASSQVTRRAEAFF. The CDR3 bases are TGTGCCAGCAGCCAAGTGACGAGGAGAGCTGAAGCTTTCTTT.

This clone appeared a single time. This chain joins TRBV15 and TRBJ1-2; unclear D gene. Germline loops: CDR1 LNHNV, CDR2 YYDKDF (reference sequence). Trimming left V 0 bases short and J 4 bases short, with 9 bases between. The CDR3 sequence is 14 residues long. CDR3 residues: CATSRDILGYGYTF. Written as DNA, the CDR3 is TGTGCCACCAGCAGAGATATTCTCGGCTATGGCTACACCTTC.

This sequence joins TRBV12-5 and TRBJ2-2, with 7 bases matching TRBD2. This CDR3 spans 15 amino acids. Germline loops: CDR1 LGHNT, CDR2 FRNRAP. V shed 1 base, J shed 5 bases, and the junction held 4 bases outside the gene matches. In DNA form, the CDR3 reads TGTGCTAGTGGTTTGGCTATCGGGGGGACCGGGGAGCTGTTTTTT. This translates into CASGLAIGGTGELFF.

The chain couples TRBV9 to TRBJ1-4; D gene unclear. CDR3 size: 15 residues. The V end lost 3 bases, the J end lost 8 bases, and 17 bases lay between the germline ends. Germline lookup yields CDR1 SGDLS and CDR2 YYNGEE. The CDR3 coding sequence is TGTGCCAGCAGCGCCAGAGTATCGCGGGAAGAAAAACTGTTTTTT. Its translation: CASSARVSREEKLFF. Drawing the rest from reference TRBV9 and TRBJ1-4, the complete variable domain is DSGVTQTPKHLITATGQRVTLRCSPRSGDLSVYWYQQSLDQGLQFLIQYYNGEERAKGNILERFSAQQFPDLHSELNLSSLELGDSALYFCASSARVSREEKLFFGSGTQLSVL.

This clone occurred once. This chain connects TRBV21-1 to TRBJ2-7; TRBD1 is the table's D call and was not checked against the DNA. TRBV21-1 corresponds to a pseudogene. The length of the CDR3 is 13 residues. Here the CDR3 reads CASSTQGTYEQYF. In DNA form, the CDR3 reads TGTGCCAGCAGCACACAGGGGACCTACGAGCAGTACTTC.

The J gene is TRBJ2-5, the V gene TRBV6-2 or TRBV6-3; 7 bases align to TRBD2. This CDR3 spans 15 amino acids. Germline lookup yields CDR1 MNHEY and CDR2 SVGEGT. Trimming took 5 bases from V and 5 from J; bases not matched to a gene: 11. The CDR3 region is CASSPTERGTETQYF. CDR3 bases: TGTGCCAGCAGTCCAACCGAGCGGGGCACCGAGACCCAGTACTTC.

The chain carries TRBV2 and TRBJ1-5; 9 positions match TRBD1. Germline V gives CDR1 SNHLY, CDR2 FYNNEI. This CDR3 comprises 15 residues. V was pared by 6 bases and J by 4 bases, with 7 bases of the junction left unmatched. The CDR3: CASSQQGAPNQPQHF. The DNA of the CDR3 is TGTGCCAGCAGCCAACAGGGGGCGCCGAATCAGCCCCAGCATTTT.